The T cell receptor (beta chain) described here comes from a study of CD8+ T cells in alopecia areata. About the study: A regimen of oral tofacitinib, 5 to 10 mg twice daily, was given to treated patients. Findings and caveats of the study: Possibly because of HLA-related factors, TCR sharing was less clear across patients than in mice.

On this clone itself: As yet, its antigen is unknown.

cDNA serving as the sequencing template came from extracted, reverse transcribed RNA. The assay was immunoSEQ multiplex PCR, and TCRdb's table has in-frame clones only and misses some. This table has approximately 100,000 clones, 85% to 90% appearing once. This CDR3 has 17 amino acids. Germline V gene lookup returns CDR1 MNHNS and CDR2 SASEGT. Trimming left V 0 bases short and J 1 base short, with 15 bases between. Specified treatment: oral pan-JAK inhibitor, 5-10 mg twice daily. Obtained from alopecia areata patients were lesional scalp punch biopsies along with peripheral blood. The material sequenced was CD8+ T cells sorted from blood, taken between weeks 30 and 35, from a patient treated with tofacitinib. V gene TRBV6-1 combines with J gene TRBJ2-5; D is uncertain. The sequence derives from a human donor with alopecia areata. The DNA of the CDR3 is TGTGCCAGCAGTGAAGCCCCACCTTCATCTGCCCAAGAGACCCAGTACTTC. Translating gives CASSEAPPSSAQETQYF.